The TCR beta chain described here comes from a study of T cell repertoires in cytomegalovirus infection. TCRdb recomputed calls from the reads with MiXCR, one row per CDR3 protein. This table holds about 740,000 distinct CDR3 sequences, roughly 30% found once. Germline V gene sequence: CDR1 MGHRA, CDR2 YSYEKL. V dropped 3 bases and J dropped 3 bases, with 13 bases sitting between them. The CDR3 consists of 15 residues. Comments on this clonotype: Antigen specificity is unknown.

Study results and limitations: Adding up the frequency of public TCR beta families identified people who carried CMV plus the relevant HLA.

This receptor was identified in a human donor in good health (CMV status not recorded). Some clones in this sample may be carry-over from other donors' samples. The sequencing used cultured PBMCs, collected from culture after CMV antigen stimulation. The chain links TRBV4-1 to TRBJ2-3, with a possible D match to TRBD2 (6 bases). The CDR3 nucleotides are TGCGCCAGCAGCCAGGACGAGGGGAGGACAGATACGCAGTATTTT. The encoded protein is CASSQDEGRTDTQYF.